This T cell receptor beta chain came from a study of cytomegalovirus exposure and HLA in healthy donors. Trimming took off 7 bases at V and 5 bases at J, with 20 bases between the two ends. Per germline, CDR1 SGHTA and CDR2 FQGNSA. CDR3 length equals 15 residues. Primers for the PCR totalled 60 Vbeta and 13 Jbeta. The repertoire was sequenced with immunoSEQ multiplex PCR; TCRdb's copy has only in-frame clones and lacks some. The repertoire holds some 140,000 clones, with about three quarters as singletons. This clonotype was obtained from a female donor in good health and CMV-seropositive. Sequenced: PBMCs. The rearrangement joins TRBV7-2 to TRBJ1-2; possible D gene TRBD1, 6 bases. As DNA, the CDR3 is TGTGCCAGCACCTCAAGAGGGGGGGCCATATATGGCTACACCTTC. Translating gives CASTSRGGAIYGYTF.